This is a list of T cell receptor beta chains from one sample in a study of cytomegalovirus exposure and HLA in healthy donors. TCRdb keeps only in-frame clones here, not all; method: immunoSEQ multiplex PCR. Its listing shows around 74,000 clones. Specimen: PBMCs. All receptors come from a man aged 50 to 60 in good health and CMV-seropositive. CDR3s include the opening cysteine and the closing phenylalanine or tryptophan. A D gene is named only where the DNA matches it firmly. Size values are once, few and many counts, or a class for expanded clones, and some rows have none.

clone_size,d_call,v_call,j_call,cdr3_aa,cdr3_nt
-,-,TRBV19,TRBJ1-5,CASSLDSQERPQHF,TGTGCCAGTTCCCTCGACAGCCAGGAGCGGCCCCAGCATTTT
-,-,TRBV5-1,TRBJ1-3,CASSLEGRSGNTIYF,TGCGCCAGCAGCTTGGAGGGGAGGTCTGGAAACACCATATATTTT
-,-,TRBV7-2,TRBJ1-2,CASSLRGNGYTF,TGTGCCAGCAGCTTAAGAGGAAATGGCTACACCTTC
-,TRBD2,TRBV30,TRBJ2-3,CAWRKLAGGEDTQYF,TGTGCCTGGAGAAAGTTAGCGGGGGGAGAGGATACGCAGTATTTT
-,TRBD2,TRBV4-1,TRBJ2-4,CASSQRWGGGTLAKNIQYF,TGCGCCAGCAGCCAGAGGTGGGGCGGGGGGACCCTAGCCAAAAACATTCAGTACTTC
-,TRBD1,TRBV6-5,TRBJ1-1,CASISTGTEAFF,TGTGCCAGCATCTCGACAGGGACTGAAGCTTTCTTT
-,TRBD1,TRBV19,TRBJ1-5,CASSPQGNWDSNQPQHF,TGTGCCAGTAGCCCACAGGGGAATTGGGATAGCAATCAGCCCCAGCATTTT
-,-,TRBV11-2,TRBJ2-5,CASSFTFTEETQYF,TGTGCCAGCAGCTTTACGTTTACAGAAGAGACCCAGTACTTC
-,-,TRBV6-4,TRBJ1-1,CASSEKLSGRLGTEAFF,TGTGCCAGCAGTGAAAAACTCTCAGGGCGGCTGGGAACTGAAGCTTTCTTT
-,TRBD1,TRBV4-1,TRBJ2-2,CASRNRGEKRIGELFF,TGCGCCAGCAGGAACAGGGGGGAGAAAAGGATCGGGGAGCTGTTTTTT
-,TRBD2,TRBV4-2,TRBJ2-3,CASSQERVAGDTQYF,TGTGCCAGCAGCCAAGAAAGGGTAGCGGGAGATACGCAGTATTTT
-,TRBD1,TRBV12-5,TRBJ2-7,CASGLGQGMEQYF,TGTGCTAGTGGTTTGGGACAGGGGATGGAGCAGTACTTC
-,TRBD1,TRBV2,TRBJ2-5,CASGRGKGETQYF,TGTGCCTCTGGCAGGGGGAAAGGAGAGACCCAGTACTTC
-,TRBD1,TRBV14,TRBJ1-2,CASSPTGEWYGYTF,TGTGCCAGCAGCCCCACAGGGGAATGGTATGGCTACACCTTC
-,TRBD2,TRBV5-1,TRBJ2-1,CASSWGGLAGESEQFF,TGCGCCAGCAGCTGGGGGGGACTAGCGGGAGAAAGTGAGCAGTTCTTC
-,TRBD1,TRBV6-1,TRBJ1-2,CASSEAGQNYGYTF,TGTGCCAGCAGTGAAGCGGGACAGAACTATGGCTACACCTTC
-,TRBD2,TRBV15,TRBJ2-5,CATSRDGRSGVETQYF,TGTGCCACCAGCAGAGATGGTAGAAGCGGGGTAGAGACCCAGTACTTC
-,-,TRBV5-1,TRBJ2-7,CASALERGRGNEQYF,TGCGCCAGCGCACTGGAACGGGGCAGGGGCAACGAGCAGTACTTC
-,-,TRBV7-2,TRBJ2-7,CASSPRRVRDEQYF,TGTGCCAGCAGCCCCCGACGGGTGAGGGACGAGCAGTACTTC
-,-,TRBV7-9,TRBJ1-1,CASGQTTEAFF,TGTGCCAGCGGTCAGACAACTGAAGCTTTCTTT
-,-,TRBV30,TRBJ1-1,CAWSVHGQGNTEAFF,TGTGCCTGGAGTGTACATGGGCAGGGCAACACTGAAGCTTTCTTT
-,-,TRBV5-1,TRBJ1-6,CASRPLQDQSPLHF,TGCGCCAGCAGACCCCTACAGGACCAATCACCCCTCCACTTT
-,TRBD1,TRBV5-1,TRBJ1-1,CASSWTGQGGTEAFF,TGCGCCAGCAGCTGGACAGGGCAGGGGGGCACTGAAGCTTTCTTT
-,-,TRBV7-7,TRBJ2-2,CASAGDLNTGELFF,TGTGCCTCCGCGGGTGACCTAAACACCGGGGAGCTGTTTTTT
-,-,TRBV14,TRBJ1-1,CASSRQVNTEAFF,TGTGCCAGCAGCCGACAGGTGAACACTGAAGCTTTCTTT
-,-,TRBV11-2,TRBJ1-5,CASSLTGNEPQHF,TGTGCCAGCAGCCTTACAGGGAATGAGCCCCAGCATTTT
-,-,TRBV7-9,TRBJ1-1,CASSSITGSTEAFF,TGTGCCAGCAGCTCTATCACAGGGAGCACTGAAGCTTTCTTT
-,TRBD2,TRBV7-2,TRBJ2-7,CASSLATSGRYEQYF,TGTGCCAGCAGCTTAGCAACTAGCGGGCGCTACGAGCAGTACTTC
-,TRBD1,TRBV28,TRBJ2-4,CASISGGQGDFQYF,TGTGCCAGCATCTCAGGGGGACAGGGCGACTTTCAGTACTTC
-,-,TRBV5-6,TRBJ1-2,CASSLGGVSYGYTF,TGTGCCAGCAGCTTGGGGGGGGTGAGCTATGGCTACACCTTC
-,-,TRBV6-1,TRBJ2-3,CASSNRDNTDTQYF,TGTGCCAGCAGTAACCGGGACAACACAGATACGCAGTATTTT
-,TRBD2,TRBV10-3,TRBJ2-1,CATTSGGLWGDEQFF,TGTGCCACCACTAGCGGGGGACTTTGGGGGGATGAGCAGTTCTTC
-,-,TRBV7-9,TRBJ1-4,CASSPRMRGDNEKLFF,TGTGCCAGCAGCCCCCGAATGCGGGGGGACAATGAAAAACTGTTTTTT
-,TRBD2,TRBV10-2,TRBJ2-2,CASSRLADGTGELFF,TGCGCCAGCTCCAGACTAGCGGATGGGACCGGGGAGCTGTTTTTT
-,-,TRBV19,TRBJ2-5,CASSTSTGSETQYF,TGTGCCAGTAGTACCTCCACAGGGTCAGAGACCCAGTACTTC
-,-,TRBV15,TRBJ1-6,CATNDPSSYNSPLHF,TGTGCCACCAACGATCCGAGCTCCTATAATTCACCCCTCCACTTT
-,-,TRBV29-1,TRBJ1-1,CSVGADTGEAFF,TGCAGCGTTGGAGCAGATACCGGGGAAGCTTTCTTT
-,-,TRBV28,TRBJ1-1,CASREGYTEAFF,TGTGCCAGCAGGGAGGGCTACACTGAAGCTTTCTTT
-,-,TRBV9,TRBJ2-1,CASSPVQTRFNNEQFF,TGTGCCAGCTCCCCCGTCCAAACTAGATTCAACAATGAGCAGTTCTTC
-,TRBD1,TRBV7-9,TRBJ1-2,CASSQGQGAVYGYTF,TGCGCCAGCAGCCAGGGACAGGGGGCGGTTTATGGCTACACCTTC
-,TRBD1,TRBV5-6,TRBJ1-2,CASRSNHDRGNWGYTF,TGTGCCAGCCGCTCCAACCATGACAGGGGGAATTGGGGCTACACCTTC
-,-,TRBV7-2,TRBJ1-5,CASSLKRDQPQHF,TGTGCCAGCAGCTTAAAGCGGGATCAGCCCCAGCATTTT
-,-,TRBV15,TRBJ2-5,CATSRDTSRGQETQYF,TGTGCCACCAGCAGAGATACTTCGAGGGGGCAAGAGACCCAGTACTTC
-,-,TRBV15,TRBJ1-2,CATSTYDRSYGYTF,TGTGCCACCAGCACCTACGACAGGTCCTATGGCTACACCTTC
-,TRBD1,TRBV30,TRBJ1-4,CAWSTGTGGGGEKLFF,TGTGCCTGGAGCACCGGGACAGGGGGGGGAGGTGAAAAACTGTTTTTT
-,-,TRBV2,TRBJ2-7,CASTGEASYEQYF,TGTGCCAGCACGGGAGAGGCGTCCTACGAGCAGTACTTC
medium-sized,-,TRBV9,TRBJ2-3,CASSEEGRGDSDTQYF,TGTGCCAGCAGCGAGGAGGGCCGGGGCGATTCAGATACGCAGTATTTT
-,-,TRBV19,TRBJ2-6,CASSPLGAQGANVLTF,TGTGCCAGTAGTCCCCTGGGGGCGCAAGGGGCCAACGTCCTGACTTTC
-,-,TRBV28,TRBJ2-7,CASSGRDIHSYEQYF,TGTGCCAGCAGTGGCCGGGACATCCACTCCTACGAGCAGTACTTC
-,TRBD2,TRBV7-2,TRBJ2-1,CASSFTSGGFHYNEQFF,TGTGCCAGCAGCTTCACTAGCGGGGGGTTTCATTACAATGAGCAGTTCTTC
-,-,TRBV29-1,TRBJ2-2,CSVGRAGDTGELFF,TGCAGCGTTGGGAGGGCGGGCGACACCGGGGAGCTGTTTTTT
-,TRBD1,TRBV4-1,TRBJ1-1,CASSPGQLREAFF,TGCGCCAGCAGCCCGGGACAGCTTCGTGAAGCTTTCTTT
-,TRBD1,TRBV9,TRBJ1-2,CASSVARDRVSYGYTF,TGTGCCAGCAGCGTAGCTCGGGACAGGGTATCCTATGGCTACACCTTC